Below are 5 T cell receptor beta chains sequenced from a single sample in a study of a mutant IDH1 vaccine in newly diagnosed glioma. These receptors lack a known antigen. Libraries were prepared by immunoSEQ multiplex PCR; TCRdb keeps only in-frame clonotypes and omits some of them. In the table there are around 94,000 clones, about nine tenths of which are singletons. Indicated time point: week 47, end of study. Doses comprised 300 ug of mutant IDH1 20-mer peptide each, plus topical imiquimod. Sequencing was performed on PBMCs, taken from a glioma patient whose treatment included an IDH1 peptide vaccine. These receptors were taken from a woman aged 50 to 60 with glioma.

The chain joins TRBV6-1 to TRBJ1-1, with D maybe TRBD1 (5 bases). This CDR3 spans 13 amino acids. V was cut by 5 bases and J by 1 base, with 8 bases left in between. From germline, CDR1 is MNHNS and CDR2 SASEGT. The CDR3 bases are TGTGCCAGCAGTTGGGACTGGAACACTGAAGCTTTCTTT. Amino acid sequence: CASSWDWNTEAFF.

V and J are TRBV10-3 and TRBJ2-1; D ambiguous. The germline CDR1 and CDR2 sequences are ENHRY and SYGVKD. The ends were cut back, 10 bases at V and 5 bases at J, with 18 bases in the middle. This CDR3 has 14 residues. The CDR3: CATSTREGNNEQFF. CDR3 bases: TGTGCCACCTCGACCAGAGAAGGGAACAATGAGCAGTTCTTC.

The rearrangement links TRBV6-5 to TRBJ2-1, with 8 bases fitting TRBD2. The J segment lost 8 bases and the V segment lost 5 bases, leaving 11 bases of the junction unmatched. Germline CDR1 and CDR2: MNHEY and SVGAGI. The CDR3 spans 15 residues. The CDR3 reads CASSQTGTRLDEQFF. For the CDR3, the DNA is TGTGCCAGCAGTCAAACCGGGACTAGATTGGATGAGCAGTTCTTC.

This clone was found a few times. The V and J genes are TRBV7-9 and TRBJ1-2; unclear D gene. Trimming removed 5 bases at V and 0 bases at J, with 13 bases between. The CDR3 length is 15 residues. From germline, CDR1 is SEHNR and CDR2 FQNEAQ (reference sequence). CDR3 sequence (DNA): TGTGCCAGCAGCCCCACGGGCGGCGCTAACTATGGCTACACCTTC. Translated: CASSPTGGANYGYTF. Complete variable domain (other parts from reference TRBV7-9 and TRBJ1-2): DTGVSQNPRHKITKRGQNVTFRCDPISEHNRLYWYRQTLGQGPEFLTYFQNEAQLEKSRLLSDRFSAERPKGSFSTLEIQRTEQGDSAMYLCASSPTGGANYGYTFGSGTRLTVV.

The J gene is TRBJ2-7, the V gene TRBV29-1; unclear D gene. The CDR3 is 13 amino acids. V gave up 4 bases and J gave up 4 bases, with 14 bases separating them. The germline CDR1 and CDR2 sequences are SQVTM and ANQGSEA. The CDR3 sequence: CSVVAQTPYEQYF. CDR3 nucleotides: TGCAGCGTTGTTGCGCAAACGCCGTACGAGCAGTACTTC.